This TCR beta chain stems from a study of blood T cell repertoires in COVID-19. Overall study: Sample material is recorded as cDNA or gDNA derived from T cells, B-cell-depleted T cells, or PBMCs.

In the original workflow: How many nucleated cells were present was estimated from reference gene primer amplification. Assay: immunoSEQ multiplex PCR; the TCRdb copy retains only in-frame clones and omits some. The DNA gave D and trimming, while V, J and clone size come from that table. The repertoire has about 400,000 clones, just under 90% of them found once; the top ten carry 1.7%. Trimming cost V 2 bases and J 2 bases, with 12 bases left between them. CDR3 length equals 15 residues. From germline, CDR1 is MNHNS and CDR2 SASEGT. Cohort assignment relied on participant-reported clinical history. The sequencing sample was made of PBMCs or T cells enriched from blood (not recorded which). The TCR originated in a woman aged 25 to 39 who had recovered from COVID-19. V usage is TRBV6-1 and J usage is TRBJ1-2; D is perhaps TRBD1 (6 bases). The CDR3 sequence is CASSERGRGNYGYTF. CDR3 nucleotide sequence: TGTGCCAGCAGTGAAAGGGGCAGGGGAAACTATGGCTACACCTTC.